The rows below give T cell receptor beta chains drawn from one sample of a study of blood T cell repertoires in COVID-19. Some clones are missing from TCRdb's copy, which holds only in-frame ones; the method was immunoSEQ multiplex PCR. Here the sample spans 360,000 or so clones, roughly four fifths being singletons. The sequenced sample was PBMCs or T cells enriched from blood (not recorded which). The receptor source for this set is a woman in her forties or fifties who had recovered from COVID-19. CDR3s include the opening cysteine and the closing phenylalanine or tryptophan. The D gene is left open where the match is weak. Clone size appears in some rows only: once, few, many, or a class for an expanded clone.

j_call	clone_size	v_call	d_call	cdr3_aa	cdr3_nt
TRBJ2-1	.	TRBV6-5	TRBD1	CASRWDRDYNEQFF	TGTGCCAGCAGGTGGGACAGGGACTACAATGAGCAGTTCTTC
TRBJ1-1	.	TRBV6-4	.	CASSEVGGTEAFF	TGTGCCAGCTCCGAGGTGGGGGGCACTGAAGCTTTCTTT
TRBJ2-3	.	TRBV5-1	TRBD2	CASSFYGTSGTTFTDTQYF	TGCGCCAGCAGCTTTTATGGGACTAGCGGAACAACCTTCACAGATACGCAGTATTTT
TRBJ2-1	.	TRBV5-4	TRBD2	CASSPPQAGGLDEQFF	TGTGCCAGCAGCCCCCCGCAGGCGGGAGGGTTGGATGAGCAGTTCTTC
TRBJ2-3	.	TRBV30	TRBD1	CAWSVQGVGDTQYF	TGTGCCTGGAGTGTACAGGGGGTTGGAGATACGCAGTATTTT
TRBJ1-1	few	TRBV30	.	CAWSGPHAKWFGLDTEAFF	TGTGCCTGGAGTGGGCCTCACGCAAAGTGGTTCGGGTTGGACACTGAAGCTTTCTTT
TRBJ2-2	.	TRBV5-1	TRBD2	CASSLVAGNTGELFF	TGCGCCAGCAGCTTGGTAGCGGGGAACACCGGGGAGCTGTTTTTT
TRBJ2-5	once	TRBV3-1/TRBV3-2	TRBD2	CASSQDLGLAGDFQETQYF	TGTGCCAGCAGCCAAGATCTGGGACTAGCGGGGGATTTCCAAGAGACCCAGTACTTC
TRBJ1-5	.	TRBV6-5	.	CASSYNPQGFNQPQHF	TGTGCCAGCAGTTATAATCCACAGGGTTTCAATCAGCCCCAGCATTTT
TRBJ1-4	.	TRBV6-5	TRBD1	CASRPGQFEKLFF	TGTGCCAGCAGACCGGGACAGTTTGAAAAACTGTTTTTT
TRBJ1-6	.	TRBV11-3	.	CASSLGLGAGNSPLHF	TGTGCCAGCAGCTTAGGTCTGGGGGCAGGTAATTCACCCCTCCACTTT
TRBJ1-1	.	TRBV3-1/TRBV3-2	.	CASSRQGNTEAFF	TGTGCCAGCAGCCGGCAGGGGAACACTGAAGCTTTCTTT
TRBJ2-4	.	TRBV19	TRBD2	CASTLAGRNIQYF	TGTGCCAGTACATTAGCGGGCCGGAACATTCAGTACTTC
TRBJ2-2	.	TRBV27	TRBD2	CASSLRSGTSGENTGELFF	TGTGCCAGCAGTTTAAGATCGGGGACTAGCGGAGAGAACACCGGGGAGCTGTTTTTT
TRBJ1-1	.	TRBV15	.	CATSRDQPGVMNTEAFF	TGTGCCACCAGCAGAGATCAGCCAGGGGTTATGAACACTGAAGCTTTCTTT
TRBJ2-3	.	TRBV7-2	TRBD2	CASSSPRGGGTDTQYF	TGTGCCAGCAGCTCGCCGCGGGGGGGTGGCACAGATACGCAGTATTTT
TRBJ1-6	.	TRBV6-5	TRBD1	CASSFPRDRGNSPLHF	TGTGCCAGCAGTTTCCCCCGGGACAGGGGGAACTCACCCCTCCACTTT
TRBJ2-3	.	TRBV11-3	TRBD1	CASSLGLGDRGEDTQYF	TGTGCCAGCAGCTTAGGTTTGGGGGACAGGGGTGAAGATACGCAGTATTTT
TRBJ2-3	.	TRBV29-1	.	CSVGPRGGGTDTQYF	TGCAGCGTTGGCCCACGTGGAGGTGGGACAGATACGCAGTATTTT
TRBJ1-2	.	TRBV19	TRBD1	CASSMGTGNYGYTF	TGTGCCAGTAGTATGGGGACAGGCAACTATGGCTACACCTTC
TRBJ2-7	.	TRBV10-3	.	CATRGSYEQYF	TGTGCCACCCGTGGCAGCTACGAGCAGTACTTC
TRBJ2-1	.	TRBV10-3	TRBD2	CAIRPGTSGSSHTYNEQFF	TGTGCCATCAGGCCCGGGACTAGCGGGAGCTCACATACATACAATGAGCAGTTCTTC
TRBJ2-7	.	TRBV15	.	CATSRDLGGGNEQYF	TGTGCCACCAGCAGAGATCTCGGCGGAGGAAACGAGCAGTACTTC
TRBJ2-1	.	TRBV7-2	TRBD2	CASSFKVGTREQFF	TGTGCCAGCAGCTTTAAAGTTGGGACTAGAGAGCAGTTCTTC
TRBJ2-2	.	TRBV19	TRBD2	CASRRGASNTGELFF	TGTGCCTCGAGGCGGGGGGCCTCGAACACCGGGGAGCTGTTTTTT
TRBJ2-7	.	TRBV19	TRBD1	CATKTGGGYEQYF	TGTGCCACTAAGACAGGGGGTGGCTACGAGCAGTACTTC
TRBJ1-1	.	TRBV9	.	CASSTQGNEAFF	TGTGCCAGCAGCACCCAGGGGAATGAAGCTTTCTTT
TRBJ2-2	few	TRBV9	.	CASSVADYTGELFF	TGTGCCAGCAGCGTAGCTGACTACACCGGGGAGCTGTTTTTT
TRBJ2-1	.	TRBV3-1/TRBV3-2	TRBD2	CASSQVNSGRGNYNEQFF	TGTGCCAGCAGCCAAGTTAATAGCGGGAGGGGTAACTACAATGAGCAGTTCTTC
TRBJ1-4	.	TRBV18	.	CASSPGVGSSNEKLFF	TGTGCCAGCTCACCTGGTGTCGGGTCGTCTAATGAAAAACTGTTTTTT
TRBJ1-2	.	TRBV5-4	.	CASSLTGMLAPIHGYTF	TGTGCCAGCAGCTTGACAGGAATGTTAGCACCCATACATGGCTACACCTTC
TRBJ1-1	.	TRBV5-5	.	CASSLSGVTEAFF	TGTGCCAGCAGCTTGTCAGGGGTCACTGAAGCTTTCTTT
TRBJ2-3	few	TRBV30	TRBD2	CAWRRLAGGYDTQYF	TGTGCCTGGAGGCGACTAGCGGGAGGTTATGATACGCAGTATTTT
TRBJ1-1	.	TRBV2	.	CASRGREGNTEAFF	TGTGCCAGCAGGGGAAGGGAGGGGAACACTGAAGCTTTCTTT
TRBJ1-2	.	TRBV19	.	CASTGPGENYGYTF	TGTGCCAGTACTGGGCCAGGGGAGAACTATGGCTACACCTTC
TRBJ1-4	.	TRBV10-3	TRBD1	CAISESDRANEKLFF	TGTGCCATCAGTGAGTCGGACAGGGCTAATGAAAAACTGTTTTTT
TRBJ1-2	.	TRBV11-3	TRBD1	CASSPGTGGLLNYGYTF	TGTGCCAGCAGCCCTGGGACAGGGGGCCTTTTAAACTATGGCTACACCTTC
TRBJ1-2	.	TRBV6-2/TRBV6-3	TRBD1	CASSLTGLGAYGYTF	TGTGCCAGCAGTTTGACAGGGTTGGGGGCCTATGGCTACACCTTC
TRBJ1-5	.	TRBV4-1	.	CASSQGPHGTLSNQPQHF	TGCGCCAGCAGCCAAGGGCCCCACGGGACACTCAGCAATCAGCCCCAGCATTTT
TRBJ2-7	.	TRBV5-1	TRBD1	CASSLDRGRYEQYF	TGCGCCAGCAGCTTGGACAGGGGGCGCTACGAGCAGTACTTC
TRBJ2-1	once	TRBV7-3	TRBD2	CASSLGLAGINEQFF	TGTGCCAGCAGCTTAGGGCTAGCGGGAATTAATGAGCAGTTCTTC
TRBJ1-1	.	TRBV2	TRBD1	CASSAGTGSGTEAFF	TGTGCCAGCAGTGCTGGGACAGGGAGCGGCACTGAAGCTTTCTTT
TRBJ2-2	.	TRBV7-2	TRBD1	CASSLPGTGRAGELFF	TGTGCCAGCAGCTTACCGGGGACAGGCAGGGCCGGGGAGCTGTTTTTT
TRBJ2-3	.	TRBV3-1/TRBV3-2	.	CASSLDGAADTDTQYF	TGTGCCAGCAGCCTCGACGGAGCAGCCGACACAGATACGCAGTATTTT
TRBJ1-1	.	TRBV12-3/TRBV12-4	TRBD1	CASRDSQQAFF	TGTGCCAGTCGGGACAGCCAACAAGCTTTCTTT
TRBJ2-7	.	TRBV5-4	.	CASSSDNYEQYF	TGTGCCAGCAGCTCCGACAACTACGAGCAGTACTTC
TRBJ2-7	.	TRBV7-2	TRBD2	CASSLGGLAVDEQYF	TGTGCCAGCAGCCTAGGGGGACTAGCGGTCGACGAGCAGTACTTC
TRBJ1-1	.	TRBV5-1	.	CASSLEWGRSEAFF	TGCGCCAGCAGCTTGGAATGGGGGCGTAGTGAAGCTTTCTTT
TRBJ1-5	few	TRBV28	.	CASSKGGDNQPQHF	TGTGCCAGCAGCAAAGGGGGGGACAATCAGCCCCAGCATTTT
TRBJ1-4	.	TRBV5-6	.	CASSTGQGGFEKLFF	TGTGCCAGCAGCACCGGCCAGGGCGGATTCGAAAAACTGTTTTTT
TRBJ2-7	.	TRBV5-1	.	CASSLSRGGGYEQYF	TGCGCCAGCAGCTTAAGTCGGGGAGGGGGCTACGAGCAGTACTTC
TRBJ2-3	.	TRBV27	TRBD2	CASSFRGLEVDTQYF	TGTGCCAGCAGTTTCCGCGGACTAGAGGTGGATACGCAGTATTTT
TRBJ2-1	.	TRBV7-8	TRBD2	CASSLDLKRGDSLDEQFF	TGTGCCAGCAGCTTAGATCTGAAGCGGGGGGACAGTCTTGATGAGCAGTTCTTC
TRBJ1-1	.	TRBV7-9	.	CASSWADPSGSEAFF	TGTGCCAGCAGCTGGGCGGACCCGTCGGGGAGCGAAGCTTTCTTT
TRBJ2-1	.	TRBV19	.	CASVPGHTSYNEQFF	TGTGCCAGTGTCCCTGGGCACACCTCCTACAATGAGCAGTTCTTC
TRBJ2-5	.	TRBV5-1	.	CASSLDAETQYF	TGCGCCAGCAGCTTGGATGCGGAGACCCAGTACTTC
TRBJ1-2	.	TRBV3-1/TRBV3-2	.	CASSHVQRGYGYTF	TGTGCCAGCAGCCACGTTCAGAGAGGCTATGGCTACACCTTC
TRBJ1-2	few	TRBV13	.	CASSLLTGTGYGYTF	TGTGCCAGCAGCTTACTTACAGGGACCGGCTATGGCTACACCTTC